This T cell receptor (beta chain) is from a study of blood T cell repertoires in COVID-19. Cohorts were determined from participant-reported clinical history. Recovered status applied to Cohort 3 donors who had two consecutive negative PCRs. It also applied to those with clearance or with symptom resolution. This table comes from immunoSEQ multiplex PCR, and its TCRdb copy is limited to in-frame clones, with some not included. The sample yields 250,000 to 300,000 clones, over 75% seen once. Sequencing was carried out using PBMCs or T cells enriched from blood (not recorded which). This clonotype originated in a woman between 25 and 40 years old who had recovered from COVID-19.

The DNA for the CDR3 is TGTGCCAGTAGTCCGTGGGCCCCCTCCTCTGGGGCCAACGTCCTGACTTTC. Protein product: CASSPWAPSSGANVLTF. The chain joins TRBV19 to TRBJ2-6; no definite D call. CDR1 and CDR2 (germline): LNHDA, SQIVND (reference sequence). V was shortened by 5 bases and J by 0 bases, with 14 bases between the two germline ends. CDR3 length equals 17 residues.